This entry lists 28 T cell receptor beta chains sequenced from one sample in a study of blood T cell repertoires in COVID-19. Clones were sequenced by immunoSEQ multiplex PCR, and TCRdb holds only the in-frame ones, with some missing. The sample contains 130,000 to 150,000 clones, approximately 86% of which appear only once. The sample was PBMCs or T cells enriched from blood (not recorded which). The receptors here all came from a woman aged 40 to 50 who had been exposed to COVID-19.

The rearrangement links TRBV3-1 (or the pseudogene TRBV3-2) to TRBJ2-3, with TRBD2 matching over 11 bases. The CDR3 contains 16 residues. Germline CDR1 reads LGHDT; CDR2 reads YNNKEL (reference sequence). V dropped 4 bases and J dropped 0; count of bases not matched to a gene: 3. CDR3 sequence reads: CASSLRLAGSTDTQYF. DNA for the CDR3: TGTGCCAGCAGCCTAAGACTAGCGGGGAGCACAGATACGCAGTATTTT.

CDR3 in amino acids: CASRGLSTDTQYF. In nucleotides, the CDR3 is TGTGCCAGCAGGGGACTAAGCACAGATACGCAGTATTTT. The chain is built from TRBV6-6 and TRBJ2-3; 7 bases are shared with TRBD2. Germline CDR1 MNHNY, CDR2 SVGAGI (reference sequence). V trimming: 6 bases; J trimming: 0 bases; junction bases outside the gene matches: 0. CDR3 length equals 13 residues.

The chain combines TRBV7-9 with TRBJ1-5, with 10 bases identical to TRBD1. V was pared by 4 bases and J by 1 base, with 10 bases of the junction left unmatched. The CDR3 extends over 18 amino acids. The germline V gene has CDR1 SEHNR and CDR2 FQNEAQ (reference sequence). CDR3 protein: CASSSAGTGDRSNQPQHF. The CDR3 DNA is TGTGCCAGCAGCTCGGCCGGGACAGGGGATAGAAGCAATCAGCCCCAGCATTTT.

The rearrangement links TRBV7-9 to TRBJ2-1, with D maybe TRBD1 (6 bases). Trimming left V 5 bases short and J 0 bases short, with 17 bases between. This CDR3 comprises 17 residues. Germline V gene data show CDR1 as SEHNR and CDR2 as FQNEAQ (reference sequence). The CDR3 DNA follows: TGTGCCAGCAGCCAAGGGTGGGACATGAGCTCCTACAATGAGCAGTTCTTC. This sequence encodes CASSQGWDMSSYNEQFF.

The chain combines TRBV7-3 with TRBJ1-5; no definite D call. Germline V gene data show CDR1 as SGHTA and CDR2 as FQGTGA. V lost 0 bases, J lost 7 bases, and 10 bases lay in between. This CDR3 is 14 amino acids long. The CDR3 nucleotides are TGTGCCAGCAGCTTAACCGGAGGGAGCCAGCCCCAGCATTTT. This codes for CASSLTGGSQPQHF.

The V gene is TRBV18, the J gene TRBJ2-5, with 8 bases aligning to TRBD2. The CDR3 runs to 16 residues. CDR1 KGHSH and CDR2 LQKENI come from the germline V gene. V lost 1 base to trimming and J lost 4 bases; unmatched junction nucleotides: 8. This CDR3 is CASSPLAGSYGETQYF. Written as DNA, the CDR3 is TGTGCCAGCTCACCACTAGCGGGATCGTATGGAGAGACCCAGTACTTC.

The CDR3 DNA sequence: TGTGCCAGCAGCTTACGACTCGGAGCCAACTATGGCTACACCTTC. Translated: CASSLRLGANYGYTF. The V gene is TRBV11-2, the J gene TRBJ1-2; D unresolved. The CDR3 has 15 amino acids. The V end lost 2 bases, the J end lost 2 bases, and 12 bases lay between the germline ends. In germline, CDR1 is SGHAT, CDR2 FQNNGV.

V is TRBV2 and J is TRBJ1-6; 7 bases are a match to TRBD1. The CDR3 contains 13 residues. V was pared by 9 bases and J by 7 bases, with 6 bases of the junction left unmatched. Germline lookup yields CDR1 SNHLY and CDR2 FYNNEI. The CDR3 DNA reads TGTGCCAGAACCGGGACAGAAAATTCACCCCTCCACTTT. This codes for CARTGTENSPLHF.

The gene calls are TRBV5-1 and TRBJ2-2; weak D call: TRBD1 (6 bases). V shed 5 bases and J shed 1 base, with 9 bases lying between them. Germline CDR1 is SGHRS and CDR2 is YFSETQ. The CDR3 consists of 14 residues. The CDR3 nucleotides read TGCGCCAGCAGAAAGGGACAGAACACCGGGGAGCTGTTTTTT. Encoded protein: CASRKGQNTGELFF. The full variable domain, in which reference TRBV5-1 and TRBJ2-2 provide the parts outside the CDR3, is KAGVTQTPRYLIKTRGQQVTLSCSPISGHRSVSWYQQTPGQGLQFLFEYFSETQRNKGNFPGRFSGRQFSNSRSEMNVSTLELGDSALYLCASRKGQNTGELFFGEGSRLTVL.

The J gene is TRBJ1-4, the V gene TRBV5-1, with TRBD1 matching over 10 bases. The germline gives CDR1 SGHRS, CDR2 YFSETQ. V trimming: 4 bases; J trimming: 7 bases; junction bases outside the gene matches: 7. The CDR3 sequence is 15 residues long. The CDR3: CASSPRQGAGEKLFF. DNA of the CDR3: TGCGCCAGCAGCCCTAGACAGGGGGCCGGTGAAAAACTGTTTTTT. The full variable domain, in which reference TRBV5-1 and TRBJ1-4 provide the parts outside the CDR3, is KAGVTQTPRYLIKTRGQQVTLSCSPISGHRSVSWYQQTPGQGLQFLFEYFSETQRNKGNFPGRFSGRQFSNSRSEMNVSTLELGDSALYLCASSPRQGAGEKLFFGSGTQLSVL.

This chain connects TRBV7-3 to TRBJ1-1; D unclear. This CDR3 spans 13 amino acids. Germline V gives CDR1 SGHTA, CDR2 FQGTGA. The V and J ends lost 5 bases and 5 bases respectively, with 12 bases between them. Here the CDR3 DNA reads TGTGCCAGCAGCCCCCGGGGATTTACTGAAGCTTTCTTT. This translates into CASSPRGFTEAFF.

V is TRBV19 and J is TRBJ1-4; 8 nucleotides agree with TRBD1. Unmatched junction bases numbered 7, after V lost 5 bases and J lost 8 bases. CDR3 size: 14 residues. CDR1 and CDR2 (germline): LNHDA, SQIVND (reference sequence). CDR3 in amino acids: CASSVDRDAEKLFF. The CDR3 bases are TGTGCCAGTAGTGTGGACAGGGACGCCGAAAAACTGTTTTTT.

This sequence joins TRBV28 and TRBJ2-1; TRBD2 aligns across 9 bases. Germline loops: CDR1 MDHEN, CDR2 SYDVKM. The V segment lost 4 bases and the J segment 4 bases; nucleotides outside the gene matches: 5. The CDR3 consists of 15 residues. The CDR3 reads CASSSGSGRYNEQFF. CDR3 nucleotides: TGTGCCAGCAGTTCTGGTAGCGGGAGATACAATGAGCAGTTCTTC.

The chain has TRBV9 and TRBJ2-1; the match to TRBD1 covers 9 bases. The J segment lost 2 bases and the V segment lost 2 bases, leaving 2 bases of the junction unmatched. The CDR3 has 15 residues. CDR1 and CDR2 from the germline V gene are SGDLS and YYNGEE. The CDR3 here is CASSVTGGTYNEQFF. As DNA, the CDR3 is TGTGCCAGCAGCGTGACAGGGGGAACCTACAATGAGCAGTTCTTC.

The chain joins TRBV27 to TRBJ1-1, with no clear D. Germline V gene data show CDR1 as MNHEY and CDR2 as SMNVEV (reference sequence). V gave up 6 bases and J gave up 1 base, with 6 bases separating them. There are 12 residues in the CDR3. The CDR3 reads CASRNRNTEAFF. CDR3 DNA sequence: TGTGCCAGCAGAAACAGGAACACTGAAGCTTTCTTT.

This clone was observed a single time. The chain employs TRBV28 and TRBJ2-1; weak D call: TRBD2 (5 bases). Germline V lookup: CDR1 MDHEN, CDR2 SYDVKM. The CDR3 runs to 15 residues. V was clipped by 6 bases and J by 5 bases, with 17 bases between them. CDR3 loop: CASRGHRGSNNEQFF. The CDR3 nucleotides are TGTGCCAGCAGGGGCCACCGGGGAAGCAACAATGAGCAGTTCTTC. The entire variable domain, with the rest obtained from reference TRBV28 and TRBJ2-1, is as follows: DVKVTQSSRYLVKRTGEKVFLECVQDMDHENMFWYRQDPGLGLRLIYFSYDVKMKEKGDIPEGYSVSREKKERFSLILESASTNQTSMYLCASRGHRGSNNEQFFGPGTRLTVL.

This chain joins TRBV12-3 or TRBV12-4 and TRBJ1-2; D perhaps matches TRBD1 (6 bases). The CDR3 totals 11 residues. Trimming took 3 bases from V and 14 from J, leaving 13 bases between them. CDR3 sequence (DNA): TGTGCCAGCAGTTTCGGAACAGGGCCTACCTTC. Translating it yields CASSFGTGPTF.

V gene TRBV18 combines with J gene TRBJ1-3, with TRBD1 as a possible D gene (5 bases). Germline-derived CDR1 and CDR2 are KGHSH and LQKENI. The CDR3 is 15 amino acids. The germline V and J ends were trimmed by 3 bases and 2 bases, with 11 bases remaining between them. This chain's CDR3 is CASSPGGNTGNTIYF. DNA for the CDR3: TGTGCCAGCTCACCTGGGGGGAATACTGGAAACACCATATATTTT.

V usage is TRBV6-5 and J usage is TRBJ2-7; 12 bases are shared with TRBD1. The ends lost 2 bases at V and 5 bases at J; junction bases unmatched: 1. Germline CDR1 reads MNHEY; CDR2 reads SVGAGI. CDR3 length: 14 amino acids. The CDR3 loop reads CASSYGTGGDEQYF. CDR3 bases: TGTGCCAGCAGTTACGGGACAGGGGGCGACGAGCAGTACTTC.

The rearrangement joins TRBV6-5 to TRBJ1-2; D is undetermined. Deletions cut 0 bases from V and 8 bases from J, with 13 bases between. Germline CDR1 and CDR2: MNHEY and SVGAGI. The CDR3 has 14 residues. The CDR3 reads CASSYSGRVSGYTF. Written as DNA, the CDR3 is TGTGCCAGCAGTTACTCGGGGAGGGTGAGCGGCTACACCTTC.

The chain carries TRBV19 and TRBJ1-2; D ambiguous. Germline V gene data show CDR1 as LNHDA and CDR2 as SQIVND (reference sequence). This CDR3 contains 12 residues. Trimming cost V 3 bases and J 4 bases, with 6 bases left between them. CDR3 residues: CASSMGGYGYTF. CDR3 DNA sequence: TGTGCCAGTAGTATGGGAGGCTATGGCTACACCTTC.

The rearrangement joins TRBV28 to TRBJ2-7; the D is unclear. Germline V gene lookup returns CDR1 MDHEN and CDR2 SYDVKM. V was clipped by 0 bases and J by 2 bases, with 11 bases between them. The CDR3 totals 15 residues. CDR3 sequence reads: CASSLWVIGAYEQYF. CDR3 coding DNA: TGTGCCAGCAGTTTATGGGTAATAGGAGCCTACGAGCAGTACTTC.

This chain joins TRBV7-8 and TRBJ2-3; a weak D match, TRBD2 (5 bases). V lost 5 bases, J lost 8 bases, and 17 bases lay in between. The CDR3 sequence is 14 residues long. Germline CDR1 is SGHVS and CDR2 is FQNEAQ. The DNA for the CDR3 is TGTGCCAGCAGCCCCCGACGGGATCGGGGTACGCAGTATTTT. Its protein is CASSPRRDRGTQYF.

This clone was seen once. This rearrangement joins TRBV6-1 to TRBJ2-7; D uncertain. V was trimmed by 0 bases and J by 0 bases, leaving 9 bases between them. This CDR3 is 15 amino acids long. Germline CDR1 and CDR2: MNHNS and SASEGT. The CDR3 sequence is CASSEAWSSSYEQYF. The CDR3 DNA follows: TGTGCCAGCAGTGAAGCGTGGTCGAGCTCCTACGAGCAGTACTTC.

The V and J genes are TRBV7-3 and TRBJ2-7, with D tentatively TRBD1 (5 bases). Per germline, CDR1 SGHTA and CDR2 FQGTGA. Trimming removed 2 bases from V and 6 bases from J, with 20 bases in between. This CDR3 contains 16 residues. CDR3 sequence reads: CASSLLSPGPAGEQYF. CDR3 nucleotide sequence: TGTGCCAGCAGCTTATTATCTCCAGGGCCGGCCGGCGAGCAGTACTTC.

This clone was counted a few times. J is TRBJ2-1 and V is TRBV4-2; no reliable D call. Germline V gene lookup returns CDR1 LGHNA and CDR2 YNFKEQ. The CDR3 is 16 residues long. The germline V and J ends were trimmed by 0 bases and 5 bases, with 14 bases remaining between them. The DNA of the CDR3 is TGTGCCAGCAGCCAAGATAGGCTAGTGGCGCACAATGAGCAGTTCTTC. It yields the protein CASSQDRLVAHNEQFF.

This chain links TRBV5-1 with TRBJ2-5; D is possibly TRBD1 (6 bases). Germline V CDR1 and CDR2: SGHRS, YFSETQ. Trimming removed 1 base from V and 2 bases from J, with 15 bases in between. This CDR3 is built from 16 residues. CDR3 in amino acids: CASSLLETGYQETQYF. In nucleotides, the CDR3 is TGCGCCAGCAGCTTGTTGGAGACAGGCTATCAAGAGACCCAGTACTTC.

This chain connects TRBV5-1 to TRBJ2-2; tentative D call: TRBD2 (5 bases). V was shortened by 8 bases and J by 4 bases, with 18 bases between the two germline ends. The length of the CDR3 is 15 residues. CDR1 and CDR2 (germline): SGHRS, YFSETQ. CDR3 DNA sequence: TGCGCCAGTAAGACCAGTGGGAGTAGCACCGGGGAGCTGTTTTTT. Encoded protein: CASKTSGSSTGELFF.